Shown below are 8 T cell receptor beta chains from a single sample sequenced in a study of a mutant IDH1 vaccine in newly diagnosed glioma. Generated by immunoSEQ multiplex PCR, the TCRdb table keeps only in-frame clones and is missing some. The repertoire consists of 25,000 to 35,000 clones, with approximately 90% occurring once and the leading ten covering about 3.5%. These receptors' antigens are unknown. Noted time point: week 5, during vaccination. Topical imiquimod accompanied each vaccine dose, which consisted of 300 ug of mutant IDH1 20-mer peptide. Sequencing used peripheral blood mononuclear cells (PBMCs), obtained from a glioma patient whose treatment included an IDH1 peptide vaccine. The receptors were sampled from a woman between 40 and 50 years old with glioma. Some clones in this sample may be carry-over from other donors' samples.

The chain has TRBV28 and TRBJ2-5; tentatively, D is TRBD1 (6 bases). V lost 6 bases to trimming and J lost 6 bases, with 11 bases between them. Germline CDR1 reads MDHEN; CDR2 reads SYDVKM. The CDR3 has 12 amino acids. CDR3 loop: CASSTTGKTQYF. DNA of the CDR3: TGTGCCAGCAGCACTACAGGGAAGACCCAGTACTTC.

This clone was seen more than once but under ten times. The rearrangement links TRBV7-9 to TRBJ2-2; no definite D call. Trimming stripped 5 bases from V and 3 bases from J, with 19 bases between. CDR3 length equals 17 residues. CDR1 and CDR2 from the germline V gene are SEHNR and FQNEAQ (reference sequence). This CDR3 reads CASSHPPRDRYTGELFF. CDR3 in DNA: TGTGCCAGCAGCCACCCCCCTAGGGATAGGTACACCGGGGAGCTGTTTTTT. Full variable domain (outside the CDR3, taken from reference TRBV7-9 and TRBJ2-2): DTGVSQNPRHKITKRGQNVTFRCDPISEHNRLYWYRQTLGQGPEFLTYFQNEAQLEKSRLLSDRFSAERPKGSFSTLEIQRTEQGDSAMYLCASSHPPRDRYTGELFFGEGSRLTVL.

This clone was detected once. The CDR3 bases are TGCGCCAGCAGCTTGGGGGCGAGCTCTGGAAACACCATATATTTT. Amino acids: CASSLGASSGNTIYF. The chain recombines TRBV5-1 with TRBJ1-3; D is uncertain. V lost 0 bases, J lost 0 bases, and 7 bases lay in between. Germline assignment: CDR1 SGHRS and CDR2 YFSETQ. The CDR3 extends over 15 amino acids.

The rearrangement uses TRBV4-1 and TRBJ1-5, with 7 nucleotides matching TRBD1. After removal of 0 bases from V and 7 bases from J, the junction contained 9 bases not matched to a gene. There are 16 residues in the CDR3. In germline, CDR1 is MGHRA, CDR2 YSYEKL. The CDR3 loop reads CASSQDLTGRWQPQHF. For the CDR3, the DNA is TGCGCCAGCAGCCAAGATTTGACAGGGCGGTGGCAGCCCCAGCATTTT.

The CDR3 bases are TGTGCCACCAGCACGTCCTCAGGGGGCGCGGAGACCCAGTACTTC. Residues: CATSTSSGGAETQYF. This sequence joins TRBV15 and TRBJ2-5; 8 nucleotides line up with TRBD1. The CDR3 is 15 residues long. Trimming took 4 bases from V and 5 from J; bases not matched to a gene: 9. Germline CDR1 is LNHNV and CDR2 is YYDKDF (reference sequence).

The chain links TRBV5-4 to TRBJ1-4; 10 bases agree with TRBD1. Germline V gene lookup returns CDR1 SGHNT and CDR2 YYREEE (reference sequence). With V trimmed by 5 bases and J by 3 bases, 13 bases remained unmatched. This CDR3 comprises 18 residues. CDR3 DNA: TGTGCCAGCAGTTTTCCCGGGACAGGGGATAAAGCTAATGAAAAACTGTTTTTT. Protein sequence: CASSFPGTGDKANEKLFF.

J is TRBJ2-3 and V is TRBV7-8; D tentatively reads TRBD1 or TRBD2 (5 bases each). From germline, CDR1 is SGHVS and CDR2 FQNEAQ. Trimming stripped 11 bases from V and 6 bases from J, with 12 bases between. This CDR3 region has 11 residues. The CDR3 bases are TGTGCCTCAGCCAGGGAGGATACGCAGTATTTT. Translating it yields CASAREDTQYF.

Regarding this clone: The junction shows a germline mismatch at one end, possibly a read error. The chain employs TRBV5-1 and TRBJ1-2, with TRBD1 identical over 7 bases. The CDR3 runs 17 residues. The V gene's germline CDR1 is SGHRS and CDR2 YFSETQ. The CDR3 region has the DNA TGCGCCAACAGCCCCCAGACAGGGTTGGGGTTTGTAGATGGCTACACCTTC. It codes for CANSPQTGLGFVDGYTF.